What follows are 29 T cell receptor beta chains derived from one specimen sequenced in a study of identical twins. TCRdb called the 5' RACE reads again in MiXCR, with one record for every CDR3 protein. This sample has some 440,000 distinct CDR3 sequences, with around 24% found just once. These same data were also listed under a study on T cells expressing NK-cell markers.

Specimen: CD4+ T cells sorted from blood. These receptors were obtained from a young woman in good health.

The V gene is TRBV12-5, the J gene TRBJ2-3, with 11 bases aligning to TRBD2. This CDR3 comprises 16 residues. Germline CDR1 and CDR2: LGHNT and FRNRAP. With V trimmed by 6 bases and J by 6 bases, 11 bases remained unmatched. DNA for the CDR3: TGTGCTAGTGGATCTCCTCTAGCGGGAGGTGAGGATACGCAGTATTTT. Translation: CASGSPLAGGEDTQYF. The full variable domain, in which reference TRBV12-5 and TRBJ2-3 provide the parts outside the CDR3, is DARVTQTPRHKVTEMGQEVTMRCQPILGHNTVFWYRQTMMQGLELLAYFRNRAPLDDSGMPKDRFSAEMPDATLATLKIQPSEPRDSAVYFCASGSPLAGGEDTQYFGPGTRLTVL.

This chain uses TRBV10-1 with TRBJ2-2; 7 nucleotides line up with TRBD2. The V gene's germline CDR1 is WNHNN and CDR2 SYGVQD (reference sequence). Trimming took 7 bases from V and 6 from J; bases not matched to a gene: 5. This CDR3 is built from 13 residues. The CDR3 sequence is CASKAGEAGELFF. The CDR3, as DNA: TGCGCCAGCAAGGCGGGAGAGGCCGGGGAGCTGTTTTTT.

The chain joins TRBV20-1 to TRBJ2-7, with TRBD2 matching over 14 bases. V lost 5 bases, J lost 4 bases, and 7 bases stayed unmatched. The CDR3 covers 15 residues. Looked up from germline, CDR1 is DFQATT and CDR2 is SNEGSKA (reference sequence). The chain's CDR3 is CSAVPGTSGSYEQYF. In DNA, the CDR3 is TGCAGTGCTGTCCCCGGGACTAGCGGGAGTTACGAGCAGTACTTC.

V usage is TRBV6-1 and J usage is TRBJ2-3; D may be TRBD2 (5 bases). Germline V gene lookup returns CDR1 MNHNS and CDR2 SASEGT. The CDR3 has 15 residues. V was shortened by 5 bases and J by 1 base, with 13 bases between the two germline ends. CDR3 in amino acids: CASSSSTGGTDTQYF. CDR3 bases: TGTGCCAGCAGTAGTTCAACCGGGGGCACAGATACGCAGTATTTT.

The rearrangement uses TRBV12-3 or TRBV12-4 and TRBJ2-3; 10 bases align to TRBD2. CDR3 length: 14 amino acids. The V and J ends lost 7 bases and 3 bases, in that order; junction bases with no gene match: 4. This CDR3 reads CASNSGRITDTQYF. For the CDR3, the DNA is TGTGCCAGCAATAGCGGGAGGATAACAGATACGCAGTATTTT.

This chain links TRBV20-1 with TRBJ2-4; TRBD2 agrees at 11 bases. There are 13 residues in the CDR3. Germline loops: CDR1 DFQATT, CDR2 SNEGSKA (reference sequence). Losses at the gene ends were 3 bases for V and 9 bases for J; bases not matched to a gene: 4. The DNA for the CDR3 is TGCAGTGCTAGGGGTAGCGGGAGGGGCATTCAGTACTTC. This codes for CSARGSGRGIQYF.

This clonotype showed up just a few times. V usage is TRBV12-3 or TRBV12-4 and J usage is TRBJ1-1; D remains unclear. The CDR3 spans 13 residues. With 3 bases removed from V and 7 bases from J, the gap between germline ends came to 12 bases. The CDR3 loop reads CASSFSGRGEAFF. The CDR3 DNA is TGTGCCAGCAGTTTTTCCGGGCGCGGTGAAGCTTTCTTT.

This clonotype was detected a few times. The chain carries TRBV7-2 and TRBJ1-6, with TRBD1 identical over 8 bases. Germline CDR1 is SGHTA and CDR2 is FQGNSA. V lost 5 bases to trimming and J lost 4 bases; unmatched junction nucleotides: 4. This CDR3 region has 15 residues. CDR3 DNA sequence: TGTGCCAGCAGCGCCAGGACAGGGTATAATTCACCCCTCCACTTT. Translating it yields CASSARTGYNSPLHF.

This clonotype was detected ten times or more. V gene TRBV12-3 or TRBV12-4 combines with J gene TRBJ2-6; D not certain. The ends were cut back, 3 bases at V and 4 bases at J, with 4 bases in the middle. The CDR3 has 13 residues. This CDR3 reads CASSFTGANVLTF. CDR3 DNA sequence: TGTGCCAGCAGTTTTACGGGGGCCAACGTCCTGACTTTC.

This clonotype was observed at least ten times. V and J are TRBV20-1 and TRBJ1-5; D remains unclear. The V end lost 3 bases, the J end lost 0 bases, and 12 bases lay between the germline ends. The CDR3 extends over 15 amino acids. Germline-derived CDR1 and CDR2 are DFQATT and SNEGSKA (reference sequence). The CDR3 region is CSARTAANSNQPQHF. DNA of the CDR3: TGCAGTGCTAGGACGGCGGCAAATAGCAATCAGCCCCAGCATTTT.

This clonotype was seen a handful of times. The rearrangement joins TRBV18 to TRBJ2-1, with D perhaps matching TRBD2 (5 bases). V gave up 2 bases and J gave up 4 bases, with 12 bases separating them. The germline gives CDR1 KGHSH, CDR2 LQKENI. The CDR3 is 15 amino acids. This chain's CDR3 is CASSPSGWQYNEQFF. DNA for the CDR3: TGTGCCAGCTCACCAAGCGGATGGCAGTACAATGAGCAGTTCTTC.

This clonotype has at least ten counts. The chain joins TRBV5-1 to TRBJ1-2; possibly TRBD1 for D (5 bases). The V and J ends lost 2 bases and 8 bases respectively, with 28 bases between them. This CDR3 comprises 18 residues. Germline CDR1 and CDR2: SGHRS and YFSETQ. CDR3 DNA: TGCGCCAGCAGCTTTGACGTCCAGGGATACCAGTCCTCATGGGGCTACACCTTC. Its protein is CASSFDVQGYQSSWGYTF.

V gene TRBV15 combines with J gene TRBJ2-3; 11 bases fit TRBD2. The CDR3 has 17 amino acids. J was trimmed by 4 bases and V by 2 bases; bases with no gene match: 8. The germline V gene encodes CDR1 LNHNV and CDR2 YYDKDF (reference sequence). CDR3 nucleotide sequence: TGTGCCACCAGCAGACACCTACTAGCGGGAGAGGCAGATACGCAGTATTTT. It yields the protein CATSRHLLAGEADTQYF. Combining the CDR3 with reference TRBV15 and TRBJ2-3 gives the whole variable domain DAMVIQNPRYQVTQFGKPVTLSCSQTLNHNVMYWYQQKSSQAPKLLFHYYDKDFNNEADTPDNFQSRRPNTSFCFLDIRSPGLGDTAMYLCATSRHLLAGEADTQYFGPGTRLTVL.

This clonotype was seen a single time. This rearrangement joins TRBV15 to TRBJ2-3, with D unresolved. Trimming removed 0 bases from V and 7 bases from J, with 8 bases in between. Germline loops: CDR1 LNHNV, CDR2 YYDKDF (reference sequence). This CDR3 comprises 13 residues. The CDR3 region has the DNA TGTGCCACCAGCAGAGAGGGTGGCCATACGCAGTATTTT. Its protein is CATSREGGHTQYF.

This clonotype was detected only a few times. The gene calls are TRBV20-1 and TRBJ2-2, with D tentatively TRBD2 (6 bases). V lost 2 bases and J 7 bases, leaving 20 bases between the germline ends. The CDR3 is 16 residues long. Per germline, CDR1 DFQATT and CDR2 SNEGSKA (reference sequence). The CDR3 DNA reads TGCAGTGCTAGATCCCTCCGGGGGACTTCGAGCGGGGAGCTGTTTTTT. Its protein is CSARSLRGTSSGELFF.

This clonotype was observed a few times. The chain couples TRBV9 to TRBJ2-3; 11 bases are shared with TRBD2. This CDR3 contains 16 residues. V was clipped by 0 bases and J by 7 bases; unmatched bases: 7. In germline, CDR1 is SGDLS, CDR2 YYNGEE. CDR3 amino acids: CASSVASSGGANTQYF. CDR3 sequence (DNA): TGTGCCAGCAGCGTAGCTAGTAGCGGGGGGGCTAATACGCAGTATTTT.

This clonotype showed up just a few times. The chain employs TRBV21-1 and TRBJ2-7; the D call of TRBD1 is as the table states it, not checked on the DNA. TRBV21-1 is shown as a pseudogene. This CDR3 has 14 residues. The chain's CDR3 is CAANPRAVAYEQYF. For the CDR3, the DNA is TGTGCCGCAAACCCCCGGGCCGTCGCCTACGAGCAGTACTTC.

Details on this clonotype: The junction differs from germline at one of its ends, possibly a read error. The chain carries TRBV5-1 and TRBJ2-3; 7 bases are shared with TRBD1. The germline CDR1 and CDR2 sequences are SGHRS and YFSETQ. The length of the CDR3 is 12 residues. In nucleotides, the CDR3 is TGCGCCAGCAGCTTGGGGACAGGTACGCAGTATTTT. The encoded protein is CASSLGTGTQYF. Full variable domain (missing parts from reference TRBV5-1 and TRBJ2-3): KAGVTQTPRYLIKTRGQQVTLSCSPISGHRSVSWYQQTPGQGLQFLFEYFSETQRNKGNFPGRFSGRQFSNSRSEMNVSTLELGDSALYLCASSLGTGTQYFGPGTRLTVL.

This clonotype came up a few times. V gene TRBV5-1 combines with J gene TRBJ2-7; 9 bases map to TRBD1. This CDR3 spans 15 amino acids. The V gene's germline CDR1 is SGHRS and CDR2 YFSETQ. The J segment lost 7 bases and the V segment lost 4 bases, leaving 12 bases of the junction unmatched. CDR3: CASSADPRTGVEQYF. In DNA, the CDR3 is TGCGCCAGCAGCGCTGACCCACGGACAGGGGTTGAGCAGTACTTC.

CDR3: CASRGQGVYGYTF. In nucleotides, the CDR3 is TGTGCCAGCAGGGGACAGGGGGTATACGGCTACACCTTC. J is TRBJ1-2 and V is TRBV12-3 or TRBV12-4, with 11 bases lining up with TRBD1. The V gene end was trimmed by 6 bases and the J gene end by 8 bases; junction bases not matched to a gene: 5. The CDR3 length is 13 residues.

This clonotype has just a few counts. This rearrangement joins TRBV6-4 to TRBJ1-1, with TRBD1 identical over 7 bases. CDR1 is MRHNA, CDR2 SNTAGT, per germline. V gave up 10 bases and J gave up 2 bases; unmatched junction bases: 7. CDR3 length equals 13 residues. Here the CDR3 reads CATARDSNTEAFF. Here the CDR3 DNA reads TGTGCCACCGCCAGGGACAGCAACACTGAAGCTTTCTTT.

This clonotype was counted between two and nine times. The chain has TRBV12-3 or TRBV12-4 and TRBJ2-7; D may be TRBD1 or TRBD2 (5 bases each). This CDR3 has 14 residues. V was clipped by 4 bases and J by 5 bases, with 15 bases between them. The CDR3 is CASSSGARIDEQYF. The CDR3 bases are TGTGCCAGCAGTTCCGGGGCGAGAATAGACGAGCAGTACTTC.

The chain recombines TRBV20-1 with TRBJ2-2; possibly TRBD2 for D (6 bases). Trimming removed 0 bases from V and 5 bases from J, with 10 bases in between. This CDR3 is 14 amino acids long. Germline values: CDR1 DFQATT, CDR2 SNEGSKA (reference sequence). This chain's CDR3 is CSARDRRETGELFF. As DNA, the CDR3 is TGCAGTGCTAGAGATCGACGGGAGACCGGGGAGCTGTTTTTT.

This clonotype was seen more than once but under ten times. The chain is built from TRBV29-1 and TRBJ2-5, with D possibly called TRBD1 or TRBD2 (5 bases each). V dropped 7 bases and J dropped 5 bases, with 17 bases sitting between them. The CDR3 contains 13 residues. CDR1 SQVTM and CDR2 ANQGSEA come from the germline V gene. The CDR3 loop reads CSAPRGAEETQYF. CDR3 coding DNA: TGCAGCGCCCCGAGAGGGGCAGAGGAGACCCAGTACTTC.

The V and J genes are TRBV5-1 and TRBJ2-7; TRBD2 might be the D (6 bases). Trimming took off 5 bases at V and 2 bases at J, with 11 bases between the two ends. Germline lookup yields CDR1 SGHRS and CDR2 YFSETQ. This CDR3 comprises 13 residues. CDR3 sequence reads: CASSSGVAYEQYF. The CDR3 DNA is TGCGCCAGCAGTTCGGGGGTTGCCTACGAGCAGTACTTC.

The J gene is TRBJ1-1, the V gene TRBV27; D perhaps matches TRBD1 (5 bases). Germline CDR1 reads MNHEY; CDR2 reads SMNVEV (reference sequence). There are 12 residues in the CDR3. Trimming left V 1 base short and J 12 bases short, with 12 bases between. The DNA of the CDR3 is TGTGCCAGCAGTTTATTGGCAGGGAGGACTTTCTTT. Translated: CASSLLAGRTFF.

The rearrangement links TRBV20-1 to TRBJ1-3, with D unclear. V dropped 5 bases and J dropped 0 bases, with 8 bases sitting between them. In germline, CDR1 is DFQATT, CDR2 SNEGSKA (reference sequence). The CDR3 runs 13 residues. CDR3 in amino acids: CSARMSSGNTIYF. The CDR3 nucleotides are TGCAGTGCTCGGATGAGCTCTGGAAACACCATATATTTT.

There are many counts of this clonotype. The V and J genes are TRBV5-1 and TRBJ2-7; 8 bases agree with TRBD1. Per germline, CDR1 SGHRS and CDR2 YFSETQ. CDR3 length equals 16 residues. V lost 9 bases and J lost 6; bases outside the gene matches: 20. The CDR3 loop reads CATGPTTGATLSEQYF. DNA for the CDR3: TGCGCCACCGGGCCGACGACAGGGGCGACTCTCTCCGAGCAGTACTTC.

This clonotype has just one count. The rearrangement joins TRBV7-9 to TRBJ2-7, with 7 bases that match TRBD1. The CDR3 is 17 residues long. Germline values: CDR1 SEHNR, CDR2 FQNEAQ (reference sequence). The V gene end was trimmed by 5 bases and the J gene end by 2 bases; junction bases not matched to a gene: 15. CDR3 residues: CASSPPYRGREPYEQYF. For the CDR3, the DNA is TGTGCCAGCAGCCCACCTTACAGGGGCCGGGAACCCTACGAGCAGTACTTC.